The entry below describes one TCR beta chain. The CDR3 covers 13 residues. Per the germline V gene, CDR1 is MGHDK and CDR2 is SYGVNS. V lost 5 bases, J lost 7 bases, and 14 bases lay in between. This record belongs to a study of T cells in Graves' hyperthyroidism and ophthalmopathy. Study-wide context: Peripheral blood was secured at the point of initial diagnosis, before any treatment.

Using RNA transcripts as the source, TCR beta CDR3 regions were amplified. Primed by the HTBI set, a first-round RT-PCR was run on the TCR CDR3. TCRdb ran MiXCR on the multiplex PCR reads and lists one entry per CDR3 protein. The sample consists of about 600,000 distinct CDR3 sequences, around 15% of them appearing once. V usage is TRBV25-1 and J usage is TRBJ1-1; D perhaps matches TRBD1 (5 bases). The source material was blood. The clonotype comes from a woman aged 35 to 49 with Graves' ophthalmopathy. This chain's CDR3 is CASSPQWGYEAFF. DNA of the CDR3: TGTGCCAGCAGTCCACAATGGGGGTATGAAGCTTTCTTT.